The 20 T cell receptor beta chains reported below all come from one sample, sequenced in a study of cytomegalovirus exposure and HLA in healthy donors. The primer mix had 60 Vbeta and 13 Jbeta primers. Some clones are missing from TCRdb's copy, which holds only in-frame ones; the method was immunoSEQ multiplex PCR. The sample has 63,000 or so clones; approximately 79% are singletons. Specimen: PBMCs. The receptors shown here come from a woman younger than 45 in good health and CMV-seronegative.

The chain has TRBV5-1 and TRBJ2-5; TRBD2 matches 12 bases. Germline CDR1 reads SGHRS; CDR2 reads YFSETQ. After removal of 4 bases from V and 1 base from J, the junction contained 11 bases not matched to a gene. CDR3 length: 18 residues. CDR3 DNA: TGCGCCAGCAGCCCCCGGACTAGCGGGGAGCCTCTCCAAGAGACCCAGTACTTC. This translates into CASSPRTSGEPLQETQYF.

The chain joins TRBV23-1 to TRBJ2-4; weak D call: TRBD1 (5 bases). TRBV23-1 is an ORF, with its function uncertain. This CDR3 is 16 amino acids long. V lost 0 bases and J 8 bases, leaving 17 bases between the germline ends. The CDR3 reads CASSQSVQGRRDIQYF. Here the CDR3 DNA reads TGCGCCAGCAGTCAATCGGTTCAGGGAAGACGGGACATTCAGTACTTC.

The chain links TRBV5-6 to TRBJ1-5; D is ambiguous. The CDR3 is 14 residues long. Trimming cost V 0 bases and J 11 bases, with 15 bases left between them. The germline gives CDR1 SGHDT, CDR2 YYEEEE. CDR3 amino acids: CASSLADGVEAQHF. Written as DNA, the CDR3 is TGTGCCAGCAGCTTGGCGGACGGGGTTGAGGCCCAGCATTTT.

J is TRBJ1-3 and V is TRBV19; TRBD1 might be the D (6 bases). The length of the CDR3 is 17 residues. CDR1 is LNHDA, CDR2 SQIVND, per germline (reference sequence). The germline V and J ends were trimmed by 5 bases and 0 bases, with 17 bases remaining between them. CDR3: CASSSREQGFSGNTIYF. CDR3 DNA sequence: TGTGCCAGTAGTTCCCGAGAACAGGGATTCTCTGGAAACACCATATATTTT.

The chain employs TRBV5-4 and TRBJ2-5, with D tentatively TRBD2 (5 bases). CDR3 size: 14 residues. The germline V gene encodes CDR1 SGHNT and CDR2 YYREEE (reference sequence). Deletions cut 4 bases from V and 4 bases from J, with 14 bases between. DNA for the CDR3: TGTGCCAGCAGCCCGGAAGGAGAGGGAGAGACCCAGTACTTC. It is translated as CASSPEGEGETQYF.

The chain is built from TRBV5-5 and TRBJ2-3; 7 bases align to TRBD1. Germline-derived CDR1 and CDR2 are SGHKS and YYEKEE (reference sequence). This CDR3 comprises 16 residues. With 3 bases clipped from V and 0 bases from J, the junction kept 7 bases outside the gene matches. This CDR3 is CASSSGTVPSTDTQYF. The CDR3 DNA is TGTGCCAGCAGCTCGGGGACAGTCCCTAGCACAGATACGCAGTATTTT.

J is TRBJ2-2 and V is TRBV7-3, with TRBD2 matching over 7 bases. The CDR3 is made up of 15 amino acids. V was pared by 5 bases and J by 6 bases, with 9 bases of the junction left unmatched. Per the germline V gene, CDR1 is SGHTA and CDR2 is FQGTGA. The CDR3 reads CASSPNGGGAGELFF. CDR3 coding DNA: TGTGCCAGCAGCCCAAACGGGGGAGGGGCCGGGGAGCTGTTTTTT.

A word on this clone: Mismatch with germline at one junction end may stem from a read error. Other DNA variants within this sample encode the same CDR3. The V call is TRBV6-5, the J call TRBJ1-1; 9 bases align to TRBD1. Germline V gene sequence: CDR1 MNHEY, CDR2 SVGAGI. The length of the CDR3 is 13 residues. CDR3 DNA: TGTGCCAGTTTGACAGGGGGTGGGACTGAAGCTTTCTTC. Translated: CASLTGGGTEAFF.

This clone was detected only once. The chain uses TRBV9 and TRBJ2-3; D is perhaps TRBD2 (6 bases). The CDR3 is 15 residues long. Per the germline V gene, CDR1 is SGDLS and CDR2 is YYNGEE. Trimming left V 0 bases short and J 8 bases short, with 16 bases between. CDR3 sequence reads: CASSVEGTYVGTQYF. The CDR3 DNA sequence: TGTGCCAGCAGCGTAGAGGGGACTTACGTCGGTACGCAGTATTTT.

The chain has TRBV29-1 and TRBJ2-1, with D tentatively TRBD2 (6 bases). V shed 4 bases and J shed 0 bases, with 10 bases lying between them. Germline loops: CDR1 SQVTM, CDR2 ANQGSEA. This CDR3 region has 14 residues. The CDR3 here is CSVVATSSYNEQFF. CDR3 nucleotide sequence: TGCAGCGTTGTAGCGACTAGCTCCTACAATGAGCAGTTCTTC.

V is TRBV2 and J is TRBJ1-1; 8 positions match TRBD1. The trim removed 7 bases at V and 1 base at J, leaving 8 bases unmatched. The CDR3 sequence is 15 residues long. CDR1 SNHLY and CDR2 FYNNEI come from the germline V gene. CDR3 protein: CASITGQATNTEAFF. In nucleotides, the CDR3 is TGTGCCAGCATCACGGGACAGGCGACGAACACTGAAGCTTTCTTT.

The chain recombines TRBV7-2 with TRBJ2-1; TRBD2 aligns across 7 bases. Germline values: CDR1 SGHTA, CDR2 FQGNSA. The CDR3 extends over 14 amino acids. Germline trimming cut 3 bases from V and 3 bases from J; bases unmatched to any gene: 2. This CDR3 reads CASSLGGGYNEQFF. The DNA of the CDR3 is TGTGCCAGCAGCTTGGGCGGGGGCTACAATGAGCAGTTCTTC.

V is TRBV6-5 and J is TRBJ1-4; TRBD1 matches 8 bases. Germline trimming cut 6 bases from V and 5 bases from J; bases unmatched to any gene: 5. Germline CDR1 MNHEY, CDR2 SVGAGI. The CDR3 covers 14 residues. For the CDR3, the DNA is TGTGCCAGCAGAGGACAGGGTTTAAATGAAAAACTGTTTTTT. It codes for CASRGQGLNEKLFF.

This chain joins TRBV7-2 and TRBJ1-2; D is ambiguous. The CDR3 spans 13 residues. V dropped 8 bases and J dropped 9 bases, with 19 bases sitting between them. CDR1 SGHTA and CDR2 FQGNSA come from the germline V gene. CDR3 loop: CASSVRVERRYTF. As DNA, the CDR3 is TGTGCCAGCTCTGTCCGCGTGGAGAGGCGCTACACCTTC. The variable domain in full, completed from reference TRBV7-2 and TRBJ1-2, reads GAGVSQSPSNKVTEKGKDVELRCDPISGHTALYWYRQSLGQGLEFLIYFQGNSAPDKSGLPSDRFSAERTGGSVSTLTIQRTQQEDSAVYLCASSVRVERRYTFGSGTRLTVV.

This rearrangement joins TRBV5-5 to TRBJ2-2; TRBD2 matches 8 bases. This CDR3 comprises 16 residues. V was clipped by 0 bases and J by 3 bases; unmatched bases: 4. The germline V gene has CDR1 SGHKS and CDR2 YYEKEE (reference sequence). CDR3 protein: CASSLDGGVYTGELFF. The DNA for the CDR3 is TGTGCCAGCAGCTTGGACGGGGGGGTATACACCGGGGAGCTGTTTTTT.

The V and J genes are TRBV9 and TRBJ1-1; tentatively, D is TRBD1 (6 bases). Germline V gene sequence: CDR1 SGDLS, CDR2 YYNGEE. The ends were cut back, 0 bases at V and 6 bases at J, with 15 bases in the middle. The CDR3 has 15 residues. The CDR3 region is CASSVVNRERAEAFF. The DNA for the CDR3 is TGTGCCAGCAGCGTAGTCAACAGGGAGAGGGCTGAAGCTTTCTTT. Together with reference TRBV9 and TRBJ1-1, the CDR3 gives the full variable domain: DSGVTQTPKHLITATGQRVTLRCSPRSGDLSVYWYQQSLDQGLQFLIQYYNGEERAKGNILERFSAQQFPDLHSELNLSSLELGDSALYFCASSVVNRERAEAFFGQGTRLTVV.

The gene calls are TRBV6-1 and TRBJ2-1; tentatively, D is TRBD1 (6 bases). There are 14 residues in the CDR3. Per germline, CDR1 MNHNS and CDR2 SASEGT. Between the trimmed V and J ends, which lost 1 base and 15 bases, there was a span of 19 bases. For the CDR3, the DNA is TGTGCCAGCAGTGAAGAGAAACGGGACATCCGAGCGTTCTTC. Protein sequence: CASSEEKRDIRAFF.

The chain employs TRBV18 and TRBJ1-5, with a weak D call TRBD1 (6 bases). In germline, CDR1 is KGHSH, CDR2 LQKENI. There are 15 residues in the CDR3. Trimming removed 2 bases at V and 0 bases at J, with 8 bases between. Here the CDR3 reads CASSPTGNSNQPQHF. The CDR3 nucleotides read TGTGCCAGCTCACCAACAGGGAATAGCAATCAGCCCCAGCATTTT.

This chain joins TRBV7-9 and TRBJ2-1, with 9 bases identical to TRBD1. Germline values: CDR1 SEHNR, CDR2 FQNEAQ (reference sequence). The V segment lost 4 bases and the J segment 7 bases; nucleotides outside the gene matches: 5. CDR3 length: 14 amino acids. The CDR3 protein is CASSSGTGINEQFF. As DNA, the CDR3 is TGTGCCAGCAGCTCCGGGACAGGGATTAATGAGCAGTTCTTC.

This clone was detected only a few times. This chain connects TRBV11-2 to TRBJ1-3; TRBD1 is a possible D gene (6 bases). V lost 5 bases, J lost 4 bases, and 12 bases lay in between. CDR1 is SGHAT and CDR2 is FQNNGV in the germline V gene. The CDR3 is 14 residues long. The CDR3 DNA is TGTGCCAGCAGCCAAACAGGGTCCGGAAACACCATATATTTT. It specifies CASSQTGSGNTIYF.